The next 3 T cell receptor beta chains were all read from a single sample in a study of identical twins. A single record per CDR3 protein comes from TCRdb applying MiXCR to the 5' RACE reads. In the table there are approximately 700,000 distinct CDR3 sequences, 15% to 20% of which are singletons. The data also belong to a second study, concerning T cells expressing NK-cell markers.

Material for sequencing was PBMCs. The receptors stem from a woman under 30 in good health.

The rearrangement uses TRBV7-2 and TRBJ2-1; 9 nucleotides match TRBD1. The CDR3 has 15 residues. CDR1 is SGHTA, CDR2 FQGNSA, per germline. The V gene end was trimmed by 3 bases and the J gene end by 5 bases; junction bases not matched to a gene: 5. CDR3 region: CASSFADRGDNEQFF. The CDR3 coding sequence is TGTGCCAGCAGCTTCGCGGACAGGGGAGACAATGAGCAGTTCTTC.

This clonotype turned up a few times. V gene TRBV20-1 combines with J gene TRBJ2-3; D might be TRBD2 (5 bases). The CDR3 runs 13 residues. Trimming removed 3 bases at V and 2 bases at J, with 9 bases between. The germline V gene encodes CDR1 DFQATT and CDR2 SNEGSKA (reference sequence). The chain's CDR3 is CSASADSTDTQYF. The CDR3 coding sequence is TGCAGTGCTAGTGCGGACTCCACAGATACGCAGTATTTT.

This clonotype has more than one count but fewer than ten. The rearrangement links TRBV19 to TRBJ1-5, with D maybe TRBD1 (6 bases). This CDR3 has 17 amino acids. Germline V CDR1 and CDR2: LNHDA, SQIVND (reference sequence). The germline V and J ends were trimmed by 8 bases and 1 base, with 21 bases remaining between them. CDR3 residues: CASHTSGAVRSNQPQHF. CDR3 DNA sequence: TGTGCCAGTCATACATCAGGGGCAGTCAGGAGCAATCAGCCCCAGCATTTT.